The 24 T cell receptor beta chains below all came from one sample that was sequenced in a study of blood T cell repertoires in COVID-19. TCRdb's copy holds only in-frame clones and misses some; the assay was immunoSEQ multiplex PCR. The sample shows 150,000 to 200,000 clones, about 81% of them seen only once. The sequencing input was peripheral blood. The receptors derive from a woman between 65 and 79 years old with acute or convalescent COVID-19.

The rearrangement links TRBV30 to TRBJ2-3; D is unclear. V was trimmed by 2 bases and J by 0 bases, leaving 6 bases between them. CDR1 is GTSNPN, CDR2 SVGIG, per germline (reference sequence). The CDR3 spans 13 residues. CDR3 in amino acids: CAWSLSSTDTQYF. The CDR3 DNA sequence: TGTGCCTGGAGTTTGTCTAGCACAGATACGCAGTATTTT.

This clone was observed a few times. The CDR3 region has the DNA TGTGCCAGCAGTTCCCACAGGGGGCTGGGCACAGATACGCAGTATTTT. This gives the protein CASSSHRGLGTDTQYF. This chain links TRBV6-5 with TRBJ2-3, with TRBD1 matching over 9 bases. V gave up 4 bases and J gave up 1 base; unmatched junction bases: 6. This CDR3 spans 16 amino acids. CDR1 MNHEY and CDR2 SVGAGI come from the germline V gene.

The V call is TRBV30, the J call TRBJ1-2; no firm D call. The V gene's germline CDR1 is GTSNPN and CDR2 SVGIG (reference sequence). Trimming took 2 bases from V and 4 from J, leaving 11 bases between them. The CDR3 is 13 residues long. CDR3 sequence (DNA): TGTGCCTGGAGTTCCCGACTTGGCTATGGCTACACCTTC. This translates into CAWSSRLGYGYTF. Filled out from reference TRBV30 and TRBJ1-2, the complete variable domain reads SQTIHQWPATLVQPVGSPLSLECTVEGTSNPNLYWYRQAAGRGLQLLFYSVGIGQISSEVPQNLSASRPQDRQFILSSKKLLLSDSGFYLCAWSSRLGYGYTFGSGTRLTVV.

This chain joins TRBV12-3 or TRBV12-4 and TRBJ1-1, with 8 positions matching TRBD1. This CDR3 has 13 residues. The junction had 9 bases not matched to a gene; V was cut back by 10 bases and J by 5 bases. The CDR3 reads CATQGAPGTEAFF. CDR3 nucleotides: TGTGCCACCCAGGGGGCGCCGGGGACTGAAGCTTTCTTT.

V is TRBV10-3 and J is TRBJ1-5; D unclear. The CDR3 is made up of 14 amino acids. The V end was cut by 3 bases, the J end by 1 base, with 7 bases between. Germline V gene sequence: CDR1 ENHRY, CDR2 SYGVKD. CDR3 region: CAISESGSNQPQHF. DNA for the CDR3: TGTGCCATCAGTGAATCGGGGAGCAATCAGCCCCAGCATTTT.

This clone was found once. J is TRBJ1-1 and V is TRBV9, with unresolved D. CDR1 SGDLS and CDR2 YYNGEE come from the germline V gene. Trimming stripped 0 bases from V and 1 base from J, with 7 bases between. This CDR3 is 14 amino acids long. CDR3 in amino acids: CASSVGLRNTEAFF. The CDR3 DNA follows: TGTGCCAGCAGCGTAGGTTTGAGGAACACTGAAGCTTTCTTT.

The chain carries TRBV30 and TRBJ1-5, with 10 nucleotides matching TRBD1. Trimming removed 4 bases from V and 0 bases from J; junction bases left unmatched: 12. Germline V gene lookup returns CDR1 GTSNPN and CDR2 SVGIG (reference sequence). This CDR3 contains 18 residues. The CDR3 DNA sequence: TGTGCCTGGACCTTCCGGGACAGGGGTCGGTCTAGCAATCAGCCCCAGCATTTT. It translates to CAWTFRDRGRSSNQPQHF.

This clone was seen only a few times. The chain couples TRBV19 to TRBJ2-2; 10 positions match TRBD1. The CDR3 has 15 residues. The V and J ends lost 4 bases and 4 bases, in that order; junction bases with no gene match: 3. Germline loops: CDR1 LNHDA, CDR2 SQIVND (reference sequence). The CDR3 sequence: CASSTTGGGTGELFF. The CDR3 DNA reads TGTGCCAGTAGTACGACAGGGGGCGGCACCGGGGAGCTGTTTTTT.

The rearrangement links TRBV24-1 to TRBJ2-1; a weak D match, TRBD2 (6 bases). From germline, CDR1 is KGHDR and CDR2 SFDVKD. CDR3 length: 14 amino acids. Trimming took off 4 bases at V and 1 base at J, with 7 bases between the two ends. CDR3 amino acids: CATSDGSSYNEQFF. CDR3 sequence (DNA): TGTGCCACCAGTGACGGGAGTTCCTACAATGAGCAGTTCTTC.

The rearrangement joins TRBV6-2 or TRBV6-3 to TRBJ1-1, with a tentative D call TRBD1 (6 bases). Trimming left V 5 bases short and J 5 bases short, with 12 bases between. The CDR3 sequence is 13 residues long. Germline assignment: CDR1 MNHEY and CDR2 SVGEGT. The CDR3 DNA sequence: TGTGCCAGCAGTATCGAGGGGGTAACTGAAGCTTTCTTT. It specifies CASSIEGVTEAFF.

V usage is TRBV11-2 and J usage is TRBJ1-1; TRBD1 matches at 7 bases. Germline CDR1 and CDR2: SGHAT and FQNNGV. The CDR3 is 15 amino acids. V shed 6 bases, J shed 5 bases, and the junction held 12 bases outside the gene matches. The CDR3 coding sequence is TGTGCCAGCAGTTTCCGAAGGGGGCAGGGGACTGAAGCTTTCTTT. Translated: CASSFRRGQGTEAFF.

The rearrangement uses TRBV9 and TRBJ2-2; unclear D gene. The germline V gene encodes CDR1 SGDLS and CDR2 YYNGEE. CDR3 size: 15 residues. V was clipped by 0 bases and J by 5 bases, with 11 bases between them. The CDR3 DNA follows: TGTGCCAGCAGCGTAGTGACTTATGGGACCGGGGAGCTGTTTTTT. Translation: CASSVVTYGTGELFF.

V is TRBV2 and J is TRBJ1-5, with TRBD1 identical over 8 bases. The CDR3 extends over 14 amino acids. Per the germline V gene, CDR1 is SNHLY and CDR2 is FYNNEI. J lost 6 bases, V lost 1 base, and 2 bases had no gene match. The CDR3: CASSEGTGFQPQHF. DNA for the CDR3: TGTGCCAGCAGTGAAGGGACAGGGTTTCAGCCCCAGCATTTT.

CDR3 sequence: CASRQTGGKAEAFF. DNA for the CDR3: TGTGCCAGCAGACAGACAGGGGGGAAGGCTGAAGCTTTCTTT. The chain combines TRBV5-4 with TRBJ1-1; 9 positions match TRBD1. The germline V gene encodes CDR1 SGHNT and CDR2 YYREEE (reference sequence). Trimming cost V 5 bases and J 6 bases; bases outside gene matches: 8. This CDR3 has 14 amino acids.

The chain joins TRBV6-5 to TRBJ1-5; D is ambiguous. This CDR3 has 14 residues. V was pared by 7 bases and J by 3 bases, with 13 bases between. CDR1 and CDR2 (germline): MNHEY, SVGAGI. The CDR3 protein is CASIPTVDNQPQHF. The CDR3, as DNA: TGTGCCAGCATTCCTACAGTGGACAATCAGCCCCAGCATTTT.

This clone was recorded a few times. V is TRBV7-2 and J is TRBJ1-5; no firm D call. The CDR3 consists of 12 residues. Germline V gene sequence: CDR1 SGHTA, CDR2 FQGNSA. V lost 5 bases and J lost 1, with 3 bases in between. The CDR3 DNA reads as TGTGCCAGCAGCCAGAGCAATCAGCCCCAGCATTTT. It is translated as CASSQSNQPQHF.

The J gene is TRBJ1-5, the V gene TRBV6-1; D not certain. CDR1 is MNHNS and CDR2 is SASEGT in the germline V gene. This CDR3 comprises 16 residues. Deletions cut 4 bases from V and 0 bases from J, with 13 bases between. In nucleotides, the CDR3 is TGTGCCAGCAGTGGCTTTTGGCAGAATAGCAATCAGCCCCAGCATTTT. Its protein product is CASSGFWQNSNQPQHF.

The gene calls are TRBV23-1 and TRBJ1-2, with TRBD1 matching 10 bases. TRBV23-1 is flagged as an ORF with uncertain function. The CDR3 is made up of 14 amino acids. The V and J ends lost 6 bases and 6 bases, in that order; junction bases with no gene match: 7. CDR3 sequence reads: CASSPGQGVDGYTF. The CDR3 DNA is TGCGCCAGCAGCCCCGGACAGGGGGTGGATGGCTACACCTTC.

The chain has TRBV28 and TRBJ2-4; maybe TRBD2 (5 bases). Germline loops: CDR1 MDHEN, CDR2 SYDVKM. The length of the CDR3 is 12 residues. The V and J ends lost 3 bases and 8 bases respectively, with 8 bases between them. For the CDR3, the DNA is TGTGCCAGCAGTTTTGGACTCCACATTCAGTACTTC. Translation gives CASSFGLHIQYF.

The CDR3 spells CSVEAGQGPYEQYF. The CDR3 nucleotides are TGCAGCGTTGAAGCGGGACAGGGACCCTACGAGCAGTACTTC. This rearrangement joins TRBV29-1 to TRBJ2-7; 9 bases agree with TRBD1. V lost 1 base and J lost 2; bases outside the gene matches: 3. This CDR3 is 14 amino acids long. Germline lookup yields CDR1 SQVTM and CDR2 ANQGSEA.

The chain joins TRBV5-4 to TRBJ1-6, with a possible D match to TRBD1 (5 bases). V lost 0 bases and J lost 5, with 12 bases in between. Germline assignment: CDR1 SGHNT and CDR2 YYREEE (reference sequence). The CDR3 is made up of 16 amino acids. The CDR3 is CASSLDQGMNNSPLHF. The CDR3 bases are TGTGCCAGCAGCTTGGATCAGGGTATGAATAATTCACCCCTCCACTTT.

The chain combines TRBV20-1 with TRBJ1-5, with a weak D call TRBD1 (5 bases). This CDR3 is 17 amino acids long. Trimming took off 3 bases at V and 0 bases at J, with 18 bases between the two ends. Germline V CDR1 and CDR2: DFQATT, SNEGSKA (reference sequence). The CDR3 is CSASSGHASDSNQPQHF. DNA for the CDR3: TGCAGTGCTAGTTCTGGACACGCCTCCGATAGCAATCAGCCCCAGCATTTT.

The chain recombines TRBV12-5 with TRBJ2-3; no firm D call. V was cut by 6 bases and J by 5 bases, with 9 bases left in between. There are 12 residues in the CDR3. Germline CDR1 reads LGHNT; CDR2 reads FRNRAP. The CDR3 is CASGFSEDTQYF. The CDR3, as DNA: TGTGCTAGTGGCTTCAGCGAAGATACGCAGTATTTT.

This sequence joins TRBV9 and TRBJ2-3; weak D call: TRBD1 (5 bases). The CDR3 has 15 amino acids. Germline V gene sequence: CDR1 SGDLS, CDR2 YYNGEE. V was cut by 4 bases and J by 4 bases, with 16 bases left in between. The CDR3 here is CASSPFIGAPDTQYF. The CDR3 DNA sequence: TGTGCCAGCAGCCCCTTTATAGGGGCTCCAGATACGCAGTATTTT.